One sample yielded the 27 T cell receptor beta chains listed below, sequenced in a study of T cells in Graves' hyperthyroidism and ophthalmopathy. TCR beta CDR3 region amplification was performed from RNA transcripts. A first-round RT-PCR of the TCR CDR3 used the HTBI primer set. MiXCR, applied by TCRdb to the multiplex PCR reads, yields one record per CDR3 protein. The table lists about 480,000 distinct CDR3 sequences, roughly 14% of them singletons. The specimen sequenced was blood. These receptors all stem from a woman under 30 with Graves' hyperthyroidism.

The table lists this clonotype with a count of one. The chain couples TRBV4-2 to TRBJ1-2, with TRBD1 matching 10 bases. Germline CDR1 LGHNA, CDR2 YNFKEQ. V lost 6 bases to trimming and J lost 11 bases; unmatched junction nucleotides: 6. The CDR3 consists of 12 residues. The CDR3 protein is CASRYGTGVYTF. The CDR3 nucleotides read TGTGCCAGCAGATATGGGACAGGGGTTTACACCTTC.

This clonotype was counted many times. In DNA form, the CDR3 reads TGCGCCAGCAGCCCCTCCGGGACAGGGACTGCCGGGGAGCTGTTTTTT. Translating it yields CASSPSGTGTAGELFF. This chain uses TRBV5-1 with TRBJ2-2; 9 nucleotides match TRBD1. There are 16 residues in the CDR3. From germline, CDR1 is SGHRS and CDR2 YFSETQ. With V trimmed by 4 bases and J by 6 bases, 10 bases remained unmatched.

The CDR3 sequence is CAWSVWGQANTGELFF. CDR3 nucleotide sequence: TGTGCCTGGAGTGTATGGGGACAGGCGAACACCGGGGAGCTGTTTTTT. This chain links TRBV30 with TRBJ2-2; 8 bases agree with TRBD1. V was pared by 0 bases and J by 0 bases, with 3 bases of the junction left unmatched. CDR3 length: 16 residues. CDR1 is GTSNPN, CDR2 SVGIG, per germline (reference sequence).

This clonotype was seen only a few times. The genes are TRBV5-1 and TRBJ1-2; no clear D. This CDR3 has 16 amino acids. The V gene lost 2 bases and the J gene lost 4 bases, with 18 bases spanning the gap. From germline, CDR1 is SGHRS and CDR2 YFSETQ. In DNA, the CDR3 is TGCGCCAGCAGCTTTGGACCGGGAAGGGATAGCTATGGCTACACCTTC. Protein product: CASSFGPGRDSYGYTF.

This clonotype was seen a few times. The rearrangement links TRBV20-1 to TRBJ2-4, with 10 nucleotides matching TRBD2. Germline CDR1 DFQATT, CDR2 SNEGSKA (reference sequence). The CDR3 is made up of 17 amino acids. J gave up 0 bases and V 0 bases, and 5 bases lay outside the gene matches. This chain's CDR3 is CSARDNGLAEAKNIQYF. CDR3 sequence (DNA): TGCAGTGCTAGAGATAACGGACTAGCGGAAGCCAAAAACATTCAGTACTTC.

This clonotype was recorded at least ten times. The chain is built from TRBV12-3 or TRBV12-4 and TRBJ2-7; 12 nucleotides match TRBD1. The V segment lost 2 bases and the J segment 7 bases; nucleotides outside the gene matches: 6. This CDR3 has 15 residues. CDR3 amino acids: CASSLLGDRGHEQYV. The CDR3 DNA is TGTGCCAGCAGTTTATTAGGGGACAGGGGGCATGAGCAGTACGTC.

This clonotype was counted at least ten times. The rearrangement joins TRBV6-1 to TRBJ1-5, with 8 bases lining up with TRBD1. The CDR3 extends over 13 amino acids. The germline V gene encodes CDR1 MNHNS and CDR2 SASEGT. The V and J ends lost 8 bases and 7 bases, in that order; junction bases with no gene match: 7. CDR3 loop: CASSRGQEQPQHF. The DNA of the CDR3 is TGTGCCAGCTCCCGGGGACAGGAGCAGCCCCAGCATTTT.

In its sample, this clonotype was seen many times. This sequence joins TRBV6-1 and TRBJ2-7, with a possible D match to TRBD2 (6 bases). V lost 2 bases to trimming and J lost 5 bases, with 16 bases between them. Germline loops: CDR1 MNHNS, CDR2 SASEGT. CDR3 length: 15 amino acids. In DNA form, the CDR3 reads TGTGCCAGCAGTGAAACCGGGAGATATGCCCACGAGCAGTACGTC. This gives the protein CASSETGRYAHEQYV.

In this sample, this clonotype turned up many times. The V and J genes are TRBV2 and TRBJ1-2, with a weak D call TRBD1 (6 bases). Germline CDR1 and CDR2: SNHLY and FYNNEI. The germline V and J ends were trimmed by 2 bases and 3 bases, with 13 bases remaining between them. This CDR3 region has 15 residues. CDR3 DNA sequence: TGTGCCAGCAGTGAACAGGGGTGGATCGACTATGGCTACACCTTC. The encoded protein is CASSEQGWIDYGYTF.

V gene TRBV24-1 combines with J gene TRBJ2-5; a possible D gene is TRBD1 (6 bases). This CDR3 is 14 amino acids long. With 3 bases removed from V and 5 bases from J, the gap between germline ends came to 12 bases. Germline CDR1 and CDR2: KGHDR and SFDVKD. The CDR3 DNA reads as TGTGCCACCAGTGATCCCAGGGGTACGGAGACCCAGTACTTC. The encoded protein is CATSDPRGTETQYF.

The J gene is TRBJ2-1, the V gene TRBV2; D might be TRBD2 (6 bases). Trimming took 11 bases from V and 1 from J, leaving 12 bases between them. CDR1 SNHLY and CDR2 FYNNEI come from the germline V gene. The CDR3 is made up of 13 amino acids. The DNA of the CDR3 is TGTGCCGGGGGGACTGGTTCCTACAATGAGCAGTTCTTC. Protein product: CAGGTGSYNEQFF.

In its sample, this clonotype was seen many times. CDR3 DNA sequence: TGTGCCAGCAGCTCCCGGACAGGGCCGAGGGAGCTGTTTTTT. This gives the protein CASSSRTGPRELFF. The J gene is TRBJ2-2, the V gene TRBV11-3; 8 bases match TRBD1. Trimming removed 4 bases from V and 9 bases from J; junction bases left unmatched: 7. The CDR3 has 14 residues. CDR1 is SGHNT and CDR2 is YENEEA in the germline V gene.

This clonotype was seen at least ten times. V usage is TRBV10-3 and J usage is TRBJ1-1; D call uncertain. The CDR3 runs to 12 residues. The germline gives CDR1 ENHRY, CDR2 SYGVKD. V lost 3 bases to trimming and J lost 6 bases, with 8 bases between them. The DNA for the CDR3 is TGTGCCATCAGTGAATCCACAGCTGAAGCTTTCTTT. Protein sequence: CAISESTAEAFF.

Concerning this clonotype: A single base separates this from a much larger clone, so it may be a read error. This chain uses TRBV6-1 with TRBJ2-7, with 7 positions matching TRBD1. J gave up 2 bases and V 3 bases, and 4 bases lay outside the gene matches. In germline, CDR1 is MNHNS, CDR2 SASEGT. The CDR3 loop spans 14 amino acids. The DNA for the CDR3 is TGTGCCAGCAGTGAGGACAGGCTTACCTACGAGCAGTACTTC. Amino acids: CASSEDRLTYEQYF.

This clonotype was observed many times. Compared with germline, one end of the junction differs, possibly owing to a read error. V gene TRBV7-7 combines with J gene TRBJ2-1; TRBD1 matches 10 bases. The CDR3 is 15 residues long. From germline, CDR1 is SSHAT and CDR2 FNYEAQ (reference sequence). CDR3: CASSPDRGSYNEQFF. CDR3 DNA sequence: TGTGCTAGCAGCCCGGACAGGGGGTCCTACAATGAGCAGTTCTTC.

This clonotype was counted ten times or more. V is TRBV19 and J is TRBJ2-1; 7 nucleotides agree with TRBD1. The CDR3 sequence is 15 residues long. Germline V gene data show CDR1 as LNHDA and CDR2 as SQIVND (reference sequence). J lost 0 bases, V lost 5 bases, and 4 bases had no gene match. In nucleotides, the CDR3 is TGTGCCAGTAGTTTCCCAGGGGGCTCCTACAATGAGCAGTTCTTC. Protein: CASSFPGGSYNEQFF.

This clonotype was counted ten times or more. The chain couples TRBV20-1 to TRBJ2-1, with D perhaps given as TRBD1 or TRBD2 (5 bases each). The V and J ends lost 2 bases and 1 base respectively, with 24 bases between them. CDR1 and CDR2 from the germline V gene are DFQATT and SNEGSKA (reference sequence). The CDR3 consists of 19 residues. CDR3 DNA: TGCAGTGCTAGAAGCCTACGGGGCGTTTTACTGTCTTCCTACAATGAGCAGTTCTTC. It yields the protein CSARSLRGVLLSSYNEQFF.

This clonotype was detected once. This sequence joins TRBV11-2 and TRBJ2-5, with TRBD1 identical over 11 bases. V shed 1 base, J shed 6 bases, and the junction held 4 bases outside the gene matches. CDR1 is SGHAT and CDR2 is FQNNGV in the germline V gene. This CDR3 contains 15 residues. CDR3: CASSLGGTGGKTQYF. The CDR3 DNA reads TGTGCCAGCAGCTTAGGTGGGACAGGGGGGAAGACCCAGTACTTC.

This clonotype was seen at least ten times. CDR3 nucleotide sequence: TGTGCCAGCAGCTTACCGACTAGCGGGAGGTCCTACGAGCAGTACGTC. It is translated as CASSLPTSGRSYEQYV. The chain is built from TRBV11-2 and TRBJ2-7, with 13 bases lining up with TRBD2. In germline, CDR1 is SGHAT, CDR2 FQNNGV. J gave up 1 base and V 2 bases, and 2 bases lay outside the gene matches. The CDR3 totals 16 residues.

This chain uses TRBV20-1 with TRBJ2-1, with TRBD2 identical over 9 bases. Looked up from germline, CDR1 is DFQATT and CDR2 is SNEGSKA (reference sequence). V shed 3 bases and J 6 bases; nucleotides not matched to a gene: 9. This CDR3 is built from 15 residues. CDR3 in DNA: TGCAGTGCTAGTTCATCTAGCGGGATGGGCAATGAGCAGTTCTTC. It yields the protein CSASSSSGMGNEQFF.

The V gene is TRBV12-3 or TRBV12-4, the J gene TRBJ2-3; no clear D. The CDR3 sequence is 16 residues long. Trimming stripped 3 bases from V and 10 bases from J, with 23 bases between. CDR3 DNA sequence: TGTGCCAGCAGTTTGGGCGCTTCGGCGGTACCGGGTGCGCAGTATTTT. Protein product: CASSLGASAVPGAQYF.

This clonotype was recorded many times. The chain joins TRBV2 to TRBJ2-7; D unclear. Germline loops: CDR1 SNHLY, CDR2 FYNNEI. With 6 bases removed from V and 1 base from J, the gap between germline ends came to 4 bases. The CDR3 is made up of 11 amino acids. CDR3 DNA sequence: TGTGCCAGCAGGACTTCCTACGAGCAGTACGTC. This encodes CASRTSYEQYV.

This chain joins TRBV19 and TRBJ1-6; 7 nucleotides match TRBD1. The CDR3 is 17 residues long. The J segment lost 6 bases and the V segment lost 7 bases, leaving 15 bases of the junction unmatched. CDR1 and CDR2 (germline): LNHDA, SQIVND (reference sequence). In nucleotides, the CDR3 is TGTGCCAGTACACCTCAACGCGGACAGGACTTTAATTCACCCCTCCACTTT. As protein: CASTPQRGQDFNSPLHF.

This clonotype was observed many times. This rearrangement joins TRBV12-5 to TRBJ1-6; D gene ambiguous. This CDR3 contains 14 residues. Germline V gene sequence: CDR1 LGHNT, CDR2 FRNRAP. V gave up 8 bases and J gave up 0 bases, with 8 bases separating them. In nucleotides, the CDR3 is TGTGCTAGTAGGTTAAGCTCCTATAATTCACCCCTCCACTTT. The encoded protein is CASRLSSYNSPLHF.

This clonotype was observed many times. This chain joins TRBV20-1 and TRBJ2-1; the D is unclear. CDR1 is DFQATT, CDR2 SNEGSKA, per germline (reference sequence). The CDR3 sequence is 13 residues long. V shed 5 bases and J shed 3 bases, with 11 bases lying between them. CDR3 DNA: TGCAGTGCTGAAGCAGGAATCTACAATGAGCAGTTCTTC. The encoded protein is CSAEAGIYNEQFF.

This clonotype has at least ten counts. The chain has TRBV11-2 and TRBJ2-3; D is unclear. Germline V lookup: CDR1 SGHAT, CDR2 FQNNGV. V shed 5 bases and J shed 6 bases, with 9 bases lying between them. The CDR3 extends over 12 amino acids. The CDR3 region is CASSIMGDTQYF. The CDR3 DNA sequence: TGTGCCAGCAGCATCATGGGCGATACGCAGTATTTT.

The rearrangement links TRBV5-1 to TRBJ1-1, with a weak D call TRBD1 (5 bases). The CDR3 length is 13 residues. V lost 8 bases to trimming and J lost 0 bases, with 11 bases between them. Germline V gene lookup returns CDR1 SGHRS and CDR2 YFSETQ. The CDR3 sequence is CASVDSMNTEAFF. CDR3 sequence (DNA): TGCGCCAGTGTCGACAGCATGAACACTGAAGCTTTCTTT.